Listed below are T cell receptor beta chains from one sample, sequenced in a study of PD-1 blockade in classical Hodgkin lymphoma. Sequencing used immunoSEQ multiplex PCR; TCRdb keeps in-frame clones, though not all of them. The sample consists of about 66,000 clones, about two thirds of them appearing once. Material: peripheral blood mononuclear cells (PBMCs), obtained before the second cycle of nivolumab. Source of these receptors: a human donor with classical Hodgkin lymphoma. CDR3s include the opening cysteine and the closing phenylalanine or tryptophan. The D gene is left open where the match is weak. Clone size is stated in some rows and not others, as once, few, many or a class when expanded.

J | D | size | V | CDR3 | DNA
TRBJ2-6 | . | few | TRBV5-1 | CASSLYRQPAFGANVLTF | TGCGCCAGCAGCTTGTACCGACAACCCGCGTTTGGGGCCAACGTCCTGACTTTC
TRBJ1-2 | . | . | TRBV28 | CASSFPSNYGYTF | TGTGCCAGCAGTTTCCCAAGCAACTATGGCTACACCTTC
TRBJ1-2 | . | . | TRBV29-1 | CSAGDGYGGYTF | TGCAGCGCCGGGGACGGATATGGTGGCTACACCTTC
TRBJ1-1 | . | . | TRBV6-5 | CASSLTGMDTEAFF | TGTGCCAGCAGTCTTACAGGGATGGACACTGAAGCTTTCTTT
TRBJ2-7 | . | . | TRBV6-5 | CASSPDYEQYF | TGTGCCAGCAGTCCCGACTACGAGCAGTACTTC
TRBJ2-7 | . | . | TRBV28 | CASSPTGVSSYEQYF | TGTGCCAGCAGTCCAACGGGAGTATCATCGTACGAGCAGTACTTC
TRBJ1-1 | . | . | TRBV9 | CASSVGSGAGTEAFF | TGTGCCAGCAGCGTAGGTTCGGGGGCGGGGACTGAAGCTTTCTTT
TRBJ1-1 | TRBD1 | . | TRBV7-2 | CASSLGTVNTEAFF | TGTGCCAGCAGCTTGGGGACAGTCAACACTGAAGCTTTCTTT
TRBJ1-2 | . | . | TRBV4-1 | CASRVSGGGDYGYTF | TGCGCCAGCAGGGTGTCCGGGGGAGGTGACTATGGCTACACCTTC
TRBJ1-2 | . | many | TRBV18 | CASSPQKVAPLYGYTF | TGTGCCAGCTCACCACAGAAGGTAGCCCCTCTCTATGGCTACACCTTC
TRBJ1-1 | . | . | TRBV7-3 | CASSSYTVTDTEAFF | TGTGCCAGCAGCTCTTATACCGTCACGGACACTGAAGCTTTCTTT
TRBJ2-3 | . | . | TRBV9 | CASSEGGLFTDTQYF | TGTGCCAGCAGCGAAGGGGGACTGTTCACAGATACGCAGTATTTT
TRBJ1-2 | . | few | TRBV7-9 | CASSLDRGSSGYTF | TGTGCCAGCAGCTTAGACCGCGGGTCTAGCGGCTACACCTTC
TRBJ2-7 | . | . | TRBV4-2 | CASSQDVGYSYEQYF | TGTGCCAGCAGCCAAGATGTGGGCTACTCCTACGAGCAGTACTTC
TRBJ2-1 | TRBD2 | . | TRBV10-3 | CAIRRLAGSYNEQFF | TGTGCCATCAGAAGACTAGCGGGGTCCTACAATGAGCAGTTCTTC
TRBJ1-4 | . | . | TRBV6-5 | CASSYSVDRRYEKLFF | TGTGCCAGCAGTTACTCCGTCGACAGGCGGTATGAAAAACTGTTTTTT
TRBJ2-1 | . | . | TRBV2 | CASSERLSYNEQFF | TGTGCCAGCAGTGAGCGTCTCTCCTACAATGAGCAGTTCTTC
TRBJ2-7 | TRBD1 | few | TRBV11-2 | CASSLEQGAFDEQYF | TGTGCCAGCAGCTTAGAACAGGGGGCCTTCGACGAGCAGTACTTC
TRBJ2-7 | . | . | TRBV11-2 | CASSLGQGLTYEQYF | TGTGCCAGCAGCTTAGGGCAGGGGCTAACCTACGAGCAGTACTTC
TRBJ1-2 | TRBD1 | medium-sized | TRBV11-3 | CASSPGTGGDYGYTF | TGTGCCAGCAGCCCCGGGACAGGGGGCGACTATGGCTACACCTTC
TRBJ2-7 | . | . | TRBV5-1 | CASSKDGLAGEQYF | TGCGCCAGCAGCAAGGACGGACTTGCGGGGGAGCAGTACTTC
TRBJ1-5 | TRBD1 | . | TRBV6-6 | CASSYLTRDRGQPQHF | TGTGCCAGCAGTTACTTGACACGGGACAGGGGCCAGCCCCAGCATTTT
TRBJ1-2 | . | . | TRBV2 | CASSERGAYGYTF | TGTGCCAGCAGTGAACGGGGGGCGTATGGCTACACCTTC
TRBJ2-5 | . | . | TRBV13 | CASSPWDLGQETQYF | TGTGCCAGCAGCCCCTGGGACTTGGGGCAGGAGACCCAGTACTTC
TRBJ2-2 | . | few | TRBV5-1 | CASSPEGAGNTGELFF | TGCGCCAGCAGCCCCGAAGGGGCAGGTAACACCGGGGAGCTGTTTTTT
TRBJ1-1 | . | . | TRBV5-1 | CASSSGLAPGNTEAFF | TGCGCCAGCAGCTCGGGCCTGGCTCCGGGGAACACTGAAGCTTTCTTT
TRBJ2-1 | TRBD2 | . | TRBV11-2 | CASGPAGLAGGNEQFF | TGTGCCAGCGGACCCGCGGGACTAGCGGGAGGGAATGAGCAGTTCTTC
TRBJ1-1 | . | . | TRBV5-1 | CASSWDGGVEAFF | TGCGCCAGCAGCTGGGATGGAGGAGTAGAAGCTTTCTTT
TRBJ1-3 | . | . | TRBV9 | CASSWGDGNTIYF | TGTGCCAGCAGCTGGGGGGATGGAAACACCATATATTTT
TRBJ2-7 | TRBD2 | once | TRBV6-6 | CASSGTSGRAYEQYF | TGTGCCAGCAGTGGGACTAGCGGGAGGGCCTACGAGCAGTACTTC
TRBJ2-2 | . | . | TRBV5-1 | CASSSRVANTGELFF | TGCGCCAGCAGCTCGAGGGTGGCGAACACCGGGGAGCTGTTTTTT
TRBJ2-1 | . | . | TRBV11-3 | CASSLDPGNEQFF | TGTGCCAGCAGCTTAGACCCAGGGAATGAGCAGTTCTTC